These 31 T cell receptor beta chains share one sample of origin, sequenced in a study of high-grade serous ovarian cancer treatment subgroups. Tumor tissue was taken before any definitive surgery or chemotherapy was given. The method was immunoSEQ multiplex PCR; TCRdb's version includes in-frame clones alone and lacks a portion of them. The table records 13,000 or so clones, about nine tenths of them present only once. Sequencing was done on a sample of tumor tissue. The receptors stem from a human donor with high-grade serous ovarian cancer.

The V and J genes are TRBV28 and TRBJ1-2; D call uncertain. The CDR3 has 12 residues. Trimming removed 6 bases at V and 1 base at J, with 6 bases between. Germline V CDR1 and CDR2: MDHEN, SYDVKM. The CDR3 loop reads CASRDFNYGYTF. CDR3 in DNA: TGTGCCAGCAGGGACTTTAACTATGGCTACACCTTC.

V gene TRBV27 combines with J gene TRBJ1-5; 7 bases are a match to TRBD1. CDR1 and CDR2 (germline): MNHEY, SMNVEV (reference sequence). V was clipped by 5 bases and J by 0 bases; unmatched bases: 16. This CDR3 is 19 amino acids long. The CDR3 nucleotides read TGTGCCAGCAGTAAATATATCGACAGGGCCGGAGATAGCAATCAGCCCCAGCATTTT. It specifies CASSKYIDRAGDSNQPQHF.

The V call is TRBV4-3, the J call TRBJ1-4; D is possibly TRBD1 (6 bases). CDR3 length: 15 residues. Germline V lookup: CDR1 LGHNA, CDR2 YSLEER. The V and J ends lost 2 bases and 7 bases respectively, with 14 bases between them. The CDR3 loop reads CASSQPGAVGEKLFF. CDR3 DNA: TGCGCCAGCAGCCAACCGGGGGCTGTGGGTGAAAAACTGTTTTTT.

The CDR3 is CASSLIGGPNTEAFF. The CDR3 DNA sequence: TGTGCCAGCAGCTTAATTGGGGGACCCAACACTGAAGCTTTCTTT. The chain employs TRBV7-8 and TRBJ1-1; a possible D gene is TRBD1 (5 bases). CDR1 is SGHVS, CDR2 FQNEAQ, per germline. There are 15 residues in the CDR3. V was cut by 2 bases and J by 2 bases, with 12 bases left in between.

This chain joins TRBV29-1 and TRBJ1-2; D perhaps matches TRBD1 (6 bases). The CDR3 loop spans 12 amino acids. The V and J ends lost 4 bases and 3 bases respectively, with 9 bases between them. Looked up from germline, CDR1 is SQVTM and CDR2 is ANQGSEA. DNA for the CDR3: TGCAGCGTTGGACAGGCGGACTATGGCTACACCTTC. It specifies CSVGQADYGYTF.

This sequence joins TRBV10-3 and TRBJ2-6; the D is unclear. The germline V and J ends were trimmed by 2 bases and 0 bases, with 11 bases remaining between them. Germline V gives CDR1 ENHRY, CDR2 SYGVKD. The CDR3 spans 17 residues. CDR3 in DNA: TGTGCCATCAGTGAGAACATGGGGTACTCTGGGGCCAACGTCCTGACTTTC. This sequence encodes CAISENMGYSGANVLTF.

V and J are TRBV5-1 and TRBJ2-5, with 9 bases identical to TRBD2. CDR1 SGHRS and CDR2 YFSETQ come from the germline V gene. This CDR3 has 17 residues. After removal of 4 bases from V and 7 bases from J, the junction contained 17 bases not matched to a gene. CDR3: CASSAISGAGGQSTQYF. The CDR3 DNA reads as TGCGCCAGCAGCGCTATCTCTGGAGCGGGGGGCCAGTCGACCCAGTACTTC. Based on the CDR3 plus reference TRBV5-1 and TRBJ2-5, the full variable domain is KAGVTQTPRYLIKTRGQQVTLSCSPISGHRSVSWYQQTPGQGLQFLFEYFSETQRNKGNFPGRFSGRQFSNSRSEMNVSTLELGDSALYLCASSAISGAGGQSTQYFGPGTRLLVL.

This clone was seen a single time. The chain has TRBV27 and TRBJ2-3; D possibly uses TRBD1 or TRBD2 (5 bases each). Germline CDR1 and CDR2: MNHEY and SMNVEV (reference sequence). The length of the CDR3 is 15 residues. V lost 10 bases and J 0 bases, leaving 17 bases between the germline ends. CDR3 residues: CAIIGAYYSTDTQYF. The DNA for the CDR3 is TGTGCCATCATCGGGGCCTACTATAGCACAGATACGCAGTATTTT.

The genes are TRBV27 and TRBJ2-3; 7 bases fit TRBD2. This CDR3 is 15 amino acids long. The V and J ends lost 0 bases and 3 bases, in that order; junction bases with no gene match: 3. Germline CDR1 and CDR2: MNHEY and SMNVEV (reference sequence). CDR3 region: CASSLSGGGTDTQYF. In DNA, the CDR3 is TGTGCCAGCAGTTTATCCGGGGGAGGGACAGATACGCAGTATTTT.

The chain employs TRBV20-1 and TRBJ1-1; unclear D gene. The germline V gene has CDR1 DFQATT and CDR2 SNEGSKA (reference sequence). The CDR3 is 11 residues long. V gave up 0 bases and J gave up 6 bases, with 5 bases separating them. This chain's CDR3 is CSAREFAEAFF. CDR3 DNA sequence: TGCAGTGCTAGAGAATTCGCTGAAGCTTTCTTT.

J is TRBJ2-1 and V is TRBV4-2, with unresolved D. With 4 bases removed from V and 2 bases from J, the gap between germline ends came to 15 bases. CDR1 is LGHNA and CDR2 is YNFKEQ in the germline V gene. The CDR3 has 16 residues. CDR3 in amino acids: CASSRSTGQTYNEQFF. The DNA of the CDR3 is TGTGCCAGCAGCCGATCCACGGGCCAAACCTACAATGAGCAGTTCTTC.

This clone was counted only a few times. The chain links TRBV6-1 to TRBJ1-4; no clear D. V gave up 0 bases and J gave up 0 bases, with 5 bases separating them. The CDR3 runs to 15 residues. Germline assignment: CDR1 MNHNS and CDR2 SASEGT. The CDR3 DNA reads TGTGCCAGCAGTGAAGCGGGGTCAACTAATGAAAAACTGTTTTTT. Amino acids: CASSEAGSTNEKLFF.

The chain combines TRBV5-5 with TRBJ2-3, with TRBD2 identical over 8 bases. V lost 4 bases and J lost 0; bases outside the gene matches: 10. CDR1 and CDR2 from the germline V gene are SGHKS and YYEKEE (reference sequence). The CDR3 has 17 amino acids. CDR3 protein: CASSPMGVAGSTDTQYF. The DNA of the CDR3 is TGTGCCAGCAGCCCTATGGGGGTAGCGGGGAGCACAGATACGCAGTATTTT.

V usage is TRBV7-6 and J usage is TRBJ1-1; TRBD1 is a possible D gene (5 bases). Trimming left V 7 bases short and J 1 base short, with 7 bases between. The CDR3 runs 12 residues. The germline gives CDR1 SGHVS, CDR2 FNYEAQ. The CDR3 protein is CASKTANTEAFF. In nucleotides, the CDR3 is TGTGCCAGCAAGACAGCGAACACTGAAGCTTTCTTT.

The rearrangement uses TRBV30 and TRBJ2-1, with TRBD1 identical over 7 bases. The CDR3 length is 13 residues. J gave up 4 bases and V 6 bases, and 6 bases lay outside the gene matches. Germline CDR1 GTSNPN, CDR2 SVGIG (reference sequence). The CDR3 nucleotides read TGTGCCTGTGACAGGGTCGGTTACAATGAGCAGTTCTTC. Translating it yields CACDRVGYNEQFF. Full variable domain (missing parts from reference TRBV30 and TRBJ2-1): SQTIHQWPATLVQPVGSPLSLECTVEGTSNPNLYWYRQAAGRGLQLLFYSVGIGQISSEVPQNLSASRPQDRQFILSSKKLLLSDSGFYLCACDRVGYNEQFFGPGTRLTVL.

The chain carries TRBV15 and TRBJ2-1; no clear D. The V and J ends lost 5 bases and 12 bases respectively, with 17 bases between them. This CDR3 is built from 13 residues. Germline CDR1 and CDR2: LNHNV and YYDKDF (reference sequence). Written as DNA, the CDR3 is TGTGCCACCAGCGGAAACACGATAACTGGGCAGTTCTTC. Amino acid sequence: CATSGNTITGQFF.

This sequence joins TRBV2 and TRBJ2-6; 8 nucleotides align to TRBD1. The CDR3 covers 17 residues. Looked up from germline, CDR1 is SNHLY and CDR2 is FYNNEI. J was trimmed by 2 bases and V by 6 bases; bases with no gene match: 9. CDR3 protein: CASSRSGGAAGANVLTF. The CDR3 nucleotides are TGTGCCAGCAGCAGATCAGGGGGCGCAGCTGGGGCCAACGTCCTGACTTTC.

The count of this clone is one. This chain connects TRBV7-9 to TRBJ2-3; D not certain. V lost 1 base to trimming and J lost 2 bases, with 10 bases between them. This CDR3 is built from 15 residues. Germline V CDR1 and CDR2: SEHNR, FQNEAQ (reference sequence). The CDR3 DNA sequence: TGTGCCAGCAGCTTAGGTGGATTGATCACAGATACGCAGTATTTT. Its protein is CASSLGGLITDTQYF.

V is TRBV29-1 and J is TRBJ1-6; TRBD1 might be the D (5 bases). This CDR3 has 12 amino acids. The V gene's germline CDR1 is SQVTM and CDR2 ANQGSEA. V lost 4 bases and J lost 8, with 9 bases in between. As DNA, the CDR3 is TGCAGCGTTGCGGAAGGGGATTCACCCCTCCACTTT. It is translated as CSVAEGDSPLHF.

The CDR3 DNA is TGCGCCAGCAGCTTGATTAGGGATGAGCAGTTCTTC. Translation gives CASSLIRDEQFF. This sequence joins TRBV5-1 and TRBJ2-1; D uncertain. V lost 1 base, J lost 8 bases, and 7 bases lay in between. The CDR3 loop spans 12 amino acids. Germline lookup yields CDR1 SGHRS and CDR2 YFSETQ.

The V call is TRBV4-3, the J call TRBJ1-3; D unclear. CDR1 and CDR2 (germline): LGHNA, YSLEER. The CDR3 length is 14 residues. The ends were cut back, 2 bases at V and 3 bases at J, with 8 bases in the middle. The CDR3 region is CASSQTAGGNTIYF. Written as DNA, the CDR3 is TGCGCCAGCAGCCAAACAGCGGGTGGAAACACCATATATTTT.

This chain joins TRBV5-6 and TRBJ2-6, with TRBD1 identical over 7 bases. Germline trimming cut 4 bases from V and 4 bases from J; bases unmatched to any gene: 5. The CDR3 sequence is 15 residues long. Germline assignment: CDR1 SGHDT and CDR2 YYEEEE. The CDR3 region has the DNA TGTGCCAGCAGCGCTAGGGGGCCAGGGGCCAACGTCCTGACTTTC. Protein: CASSARGPGANVLTF.

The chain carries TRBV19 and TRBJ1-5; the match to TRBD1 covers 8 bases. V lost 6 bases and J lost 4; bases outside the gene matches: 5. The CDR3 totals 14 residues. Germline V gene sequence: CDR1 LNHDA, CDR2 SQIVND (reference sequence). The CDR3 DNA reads TGTGCCAGTAGAAAGACAGGGGTGAATCAGCCCCAGCATTTT. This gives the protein CASRKTGVNQPQHF.

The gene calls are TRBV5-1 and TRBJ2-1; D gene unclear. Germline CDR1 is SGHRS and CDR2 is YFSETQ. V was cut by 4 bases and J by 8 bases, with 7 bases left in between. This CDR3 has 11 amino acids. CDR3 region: CASSESYEQFF. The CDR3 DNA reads TGCGCCAGCAGCGAGAGTTATGAGCAGTTCTTC.

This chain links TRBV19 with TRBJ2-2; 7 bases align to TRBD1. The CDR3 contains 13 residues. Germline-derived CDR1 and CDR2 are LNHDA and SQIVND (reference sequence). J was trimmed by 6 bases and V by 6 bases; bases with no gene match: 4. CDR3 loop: CASSSQGAGELFF. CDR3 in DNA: TGTGCCAGTAGCTCTCAGGGGGCCGGGGAGCTGTTTTTT. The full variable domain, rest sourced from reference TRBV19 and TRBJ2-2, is DGGITQSPKYLFRKEGQNVTLSCEQNLNHDAMYWYRQDPGQGLRLIYYSQIVNDFQKGDIAEGYSVSREKKESFPLTVTSAQKNPTAFYLCASSSQGAGELFFGEGSRLTVL.

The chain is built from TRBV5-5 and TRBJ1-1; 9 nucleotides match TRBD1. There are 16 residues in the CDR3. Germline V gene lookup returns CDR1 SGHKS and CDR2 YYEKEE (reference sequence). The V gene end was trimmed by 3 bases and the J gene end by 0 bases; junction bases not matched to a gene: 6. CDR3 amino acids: CASSSGTGRMNTEAFF. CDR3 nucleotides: TGTGCCAGCAGCTCCGGGACAGGGAGAATGAACACTGAAGCTTTCTTT.

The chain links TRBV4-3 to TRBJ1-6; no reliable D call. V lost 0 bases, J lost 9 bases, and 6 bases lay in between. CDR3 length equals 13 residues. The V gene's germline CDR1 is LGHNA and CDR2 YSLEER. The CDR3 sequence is CASSQDGISPLHF. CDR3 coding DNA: TGCGCCAGCAGCCAAGATGGTATTTCACCCCTCCACTTT.

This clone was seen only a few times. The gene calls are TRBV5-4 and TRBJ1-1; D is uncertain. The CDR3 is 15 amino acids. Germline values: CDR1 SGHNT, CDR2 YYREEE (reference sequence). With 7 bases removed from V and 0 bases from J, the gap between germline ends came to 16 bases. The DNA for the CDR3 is TGTGCCAGCTTTGCAAATGGACGGATGAACACTGAAGCTTTCTTT. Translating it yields CASFANGRMNTEAFF.

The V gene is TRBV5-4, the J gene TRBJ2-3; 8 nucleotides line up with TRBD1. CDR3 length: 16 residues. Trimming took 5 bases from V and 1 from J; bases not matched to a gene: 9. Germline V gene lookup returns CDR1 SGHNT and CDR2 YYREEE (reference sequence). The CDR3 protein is CASRPFQGARTDTQYF. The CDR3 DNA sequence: TGTGCCAGCAGGCCCTTCCAGGGGGCGCGCACAGATACGCAGTATTTT.

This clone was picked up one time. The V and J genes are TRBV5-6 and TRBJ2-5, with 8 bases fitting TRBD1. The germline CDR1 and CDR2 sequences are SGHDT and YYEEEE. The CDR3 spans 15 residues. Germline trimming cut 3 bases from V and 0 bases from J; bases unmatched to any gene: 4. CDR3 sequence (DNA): TGTGCCAGCAGCTACCACAGGGGGAACCAAGAGACCCAGTACTTC. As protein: CASSYHRGNQETQYF.

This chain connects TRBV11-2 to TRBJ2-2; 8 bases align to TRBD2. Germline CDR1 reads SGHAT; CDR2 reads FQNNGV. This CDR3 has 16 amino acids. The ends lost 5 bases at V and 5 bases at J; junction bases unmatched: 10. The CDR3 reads CASSSSPGGRTGELFF. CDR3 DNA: TGTGCCAGCAGCAGCAGTCCGGGAGGGAGGACCGGGGAGCTGTTTTTT.